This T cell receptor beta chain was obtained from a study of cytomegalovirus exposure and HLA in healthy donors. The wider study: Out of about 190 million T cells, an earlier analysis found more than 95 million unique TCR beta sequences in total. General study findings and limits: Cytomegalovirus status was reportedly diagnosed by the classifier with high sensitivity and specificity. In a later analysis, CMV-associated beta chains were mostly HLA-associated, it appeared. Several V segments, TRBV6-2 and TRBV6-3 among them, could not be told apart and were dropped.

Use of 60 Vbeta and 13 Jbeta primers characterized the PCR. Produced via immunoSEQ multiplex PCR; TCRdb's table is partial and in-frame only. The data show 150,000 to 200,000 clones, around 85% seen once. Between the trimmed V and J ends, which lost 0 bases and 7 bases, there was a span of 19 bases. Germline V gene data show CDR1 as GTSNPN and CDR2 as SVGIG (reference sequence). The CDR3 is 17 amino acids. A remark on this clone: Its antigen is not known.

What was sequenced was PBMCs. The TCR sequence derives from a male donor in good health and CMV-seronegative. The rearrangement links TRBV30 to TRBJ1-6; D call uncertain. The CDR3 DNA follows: TGTGCCTGGAGTGTACTCGGAGGATCGGTTGGGAATTCACCCCTCCACTTT. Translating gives CAWSVLGGSVGNSPLHF.